The T cell receptor beta chain described here comes from a study of T cells in localized non-small cell lung cancer. General study findings and limits: Adjacent lung tissue had a median about 58 of the top 100 clones found in the tumor.

Germline CDR1 SGHDT, CDR2 YYEEEE. V was cut by 0 bases and J by 8 bases, with 12 bases left in between. This CDR3 has 15 amino acids. As concerns this clone: What it binds is not known.

The protocol was immunoSEQ multiplex PCR, while the TCRdb copy is restricted to in-frame clones and leaves out a portion. The sample records some 90,000 clones, around 90% being singletons. The clonotype was recovered from a man aged 35 to 70 with stage I squamous cell lung carcinoma. The chain combines TRBV5-6 with TRBJ1-6; D may be TRBD1 (5 bases). The sample consisted of peripheral blood, taken before any cancer treatment. This CDR3 reads CASSLVVGGDSPLHF. The CDR3 region has the DNA TGTGCCAGCAGCTTGGTTGTCGGGGGGGATTCACCCCTCCACTTT.